Listed here are 19 T cell receptor beta chains from one sample, sequenced in a study of blood T cell repertoires in COVID-19. Using immunoSEQ multiplex PCR, the repertoire was profiled, and TCRdb retains in-frame clones only, with some absent. The data contain about 330,000 clones, roughly 86% of them singletons. The sequencing input was peripheral blood. The receptors shown here come from a woman aged 45-65 years with acute or convalescent COVID-19.

The chain uses TRBV5-8 and TRBJ2-2; maybe TRBD1 (5 bases). CDR1 is SGHTS, CDR2 YDEGEE, per germline. This CDR3 has 16 residues. The germline V and J ends were trimmed by 0 bases and 3 bases, with 12 bases remaining between them. CDR3 protein: CASSLAQAGYTGELFF. The CDR3 nucleotides read TGTGCCAGCAGCTTGGCCCAGGCAGGGTACACCGGGGAGCTGTTTTTT.

The chain joins TRBV11-2 to TRBJ1-5; 7 positions match TRBD1. V shed 5 bases and J 5 bases; nucleotides not matched to a gene: 6. The CDR3 loop spans 14 amino acids. Germline CDR1 and CDR2: SGHAT and FQNNGV. CDR3 sequence: CASSQTGVDQPQHF. Written as DNA, the CDR3 is TGTGCCAGCAGCCAAACAGGGGTGGATCAGCCCCAGCATTTT. Full variable domain (remainder filled in from reference TRBV11-2 and TRBJ1-5): EAGVAQSPRYKIIEKRQSVAFWCNPISGHATLYWYQQILGQGPKLLIQFQNNGVVDDSQLPKDRFSAERLKGVDSTLKIQPAKLEDSAVYLCASSQTGVDQPQHFGDGTRLSIL.

CDR3 bases: TGTGCCAGTAGTTCGGGACTAGCGGGTGGGGGGGAGCAGTTCTTC. Residues: CASSSGLAGGGEQFF. This rearrangement joins TRBV19 to TRBJ2-1, with TRBD2 matching 12 bases. Germline-derived CDR1 and CDR2 are LNHDA and SQIVND (reference sequence). Trimming at V came to 5 bases and at J to 10 bases, leaving 9 bases not matched to a gene. CDR3 length equals 15 residues.

This clone has only a few counts. The chain combines TRBV24-1 with TRBJ2-1, with TRBD2 matching 9 bases. Losses at the gene ends were 2 bases for V and 5 bases for J; bases not matched to a gene: 9. The CDR3 covers 17 residues. Germline V CDR1 and CDR2: KGHDR, SFDVKD. For the CDR3, the DNA is TGTGCCACCAGTGATTGGGTAGCGGGAGTTTTCGACAATGAGCAGTTCTTC. It is translated as CATSDWVAGVFDNEQFF.

The V and J genes are TRBV28 and TRBJ1-5, with D maybe TRBD1 (5 bases). The germline V gene has CDR1 MDHEN and CDR2 SYDVKM. V shed 2 bases and J shed 5 bases, with 10 bases lying between them. The CDR3 runs to 14 residues. Written as DNA, the CDR3 is TGTGCCAGCAGTTTAGGGGGGAACGATCAGCCCCAGCATTTT. Its protein is CASSLGGNDQPQHF.

In nucleotides, the CDR3 is TGTGCCAGCAGCCCGGGACAGTTGAACACTGAAGCTTTCTTT. Translation gives CASSPGQLNTEAFF. The chain uses TRBV28 and TRBJ1-1; 7 nucleotides match TRBD1. Germline CDR1 is MDHEN and CDR2 is SYDVKM. V was clipped by 6 bases and J by 0 bases; unmatched bases: 4. This CDR3 comprises 14 residues.

The rearrangement links TRBV5-6 to TRBJ1-1; maybe TRBD1 (5 bases). The germline V gene has CDR1 SGHDT and CDR2 YYEEEE. The CDR3 spans 14 residues. V lost 1 base and J 4 bases, leaving 11 bases between the germline ends. The CDR3 here is CASSLIGGGTEAFF. The DNA for the CDR3 is TGTGCCAGCAGCTTGATCGGGGGAGGCACTGAAGCTTTCTTT.

V gene TRBV9 combines with J gene TRBJ1-5; no clear D gene. CDR3 length: 15 amino acids. With 5 bases removed from V and 1 base from J, the gap between germline ends came to 13 bases. Germline CDR1 reads SGDLS; CDR2 reads YYNGEE. The DNA for the CDR3 is TGTGCCAGCAGTTACCGGGGAGCGAGCAATCAGCCCCAGCATTTT. Its protein is CASSYRGASNQPQHF.

The chain joins TRBV24-1 to TRBJ2-1, with 8 nucleotides matching TRBD1. Germline CDR1 KGHDR, CDR2 SFDVKD. CDR3 length equals 13 residues. Trimming cost V 9 bases and J 5 bases; bases outside gene matches: 5. The CDR3 here is CATSDRGDNEQFF. The CDR3 DNA reads as TGTGCCACCTCAGACAGGGGAGACAATGAGCAGTTCTTC.

The V gene is TRBV18, the J gene TRBJ2-7, with 14 positions matching TRBD2. V shed 3 bases, J shed 6 bases, and the junction held 10 bases outside the gene matches. Germline CDR1 is KGHSH and CDR2 is LQKENI. This CDR3 region has 17 residues. In nucleotides, the CDR3 is TGTGCCAGCTCACCGATCTTCGGGACTAGCGGGAGCTCCGAGCAGTACTTC. It is translated as CASSPIFGTSGSSEQYF.

The J gene is TRBJ1-3, the V gene TRBV6-6; D gene unclear. This CDR3 spans 13 amino acids. Trimming took 5 bases from V and 4 from J, leaving 9 bases between them. Germline values: CDR1 MNHNY, CDR2 SVGAGI (reference sequence). Here the CDR3 reads CASSEGWGNTIYF. CDR3 nucleotides: TGTGCCAGCAGTGAGGGTTGGGGAAACACCATATATTTT.

J is TRBJ1-1 and V is TRBV28, with 9 bases aligning to TRBD1. This CDR3 spans 12 amino acids. The V gene's germline CDR1 is MDHEN and CDR2 SYDVKM. V was pared by 7 bases and J by 9 bases, with 6 bases of the junction left unmatched. Here the CDR3 DNA reads TGTGCCAGCAATATCGGGACAGGGAAAGCTTTCTTT. Its protein product is CASNIGTGKAFF.

The chain uses TRBV4-1 and TRBJ2-3; 7 bases fit TRBD2. Germline values: CDR1 MGHRA, CDR2 YSYEKL. The V segment lost 4 bases and the J segment 2 bases; nucleotides outside the gene matches: 3. This CDR3 is 14 amino acids long. The CDR3 sequence is CASSRGGYTDTQYF. The CDR3 DNA sequence: TGCGCCAGCAGCCGGGGGGGTTACACAGATACGCAGTATTTT.

This clone was detected a few times. The CDR3: CASSGGGSGEQYF. The CDR3 DNA sequence: TGTGCCAGCAGTGGGGGCGGGAGTGGCGAGCAGTACTTC. This rearrangement joins TRBV2 to TRBJ2-7; 7 positions match TRBD2. The length of the CDR3 is 13 residues. Germline loops: CDR1 SNHLY, CDR2 FYNNEI. Trimming cost V 4 bases and J 6 bases; bases outside gene matches: 6.

The rearrangement links TRBV28 to TRBJ1-5; TRBD1 aligns across 7 bases. Germline trimming cut 4 bases from V and 0 bases from J; bases unmatched to any gene: 12. Germline V gene lookup returns CDR1 MDHEN and CDR2 SYDVKM. The CDR3 contains 18 residues. CDR3 sequence reads: CASSWGPLGQFSNQPQHF. The DNA for the CDR3 is TGTGCCAGCAGTTGGGGCCCCCTGGGACAGTTTAGCAATCAGCCCCAGCATTTT.

This clone was observed once. The V and J genes are TRBV7-2 and TRBJ1-4, with 7 bases lining up with TRBD1. Germline V gene lookup returns CDR1 SGHTA and CDR2 FQGNSA. After removal of 5 bases from V and 8 bases from J, the junction contained 11 bases not matched to a gene. The CDR3 has 15 amino acids. The CDR3 protein is CASSRDSPQIEKLFF. CDR3 nucleotide sequence: TGTGCCAGCAGCAGGGACAGTCCCCAAATCGAAAAACTGTTTTTT.

The rearrangement joins TRBV21-1 to TRBJ2-1; the D segment call TRBD1 is taken from the table without a DNA check. TRBV21-1 is labeled a pseudogene. CDR3 length: 16 amino acids. The CDR3 here is CASSTNPISTGNEQFF. The CDR3 nucleotides are TGTGCCAGCAGCACCAACCCGATTTCGACAGGTAATGAGCAGTTCTTC.

The chain uses TRBV10-2 and TRBJ1-2, with D possibly TRBD1 on 6 matching bases. The germline gives CDR1 WSHSY, CDR2 SAAADI. Trimming took off 7 bases at V and 8 bases at J, with 17 bases between the two ends. This CDR3 has 13 amino acids. As DNA, the CDR3 is TGCGCCAGCACCAACACAGGGAAGGGCGGCTACACCTTC. It yields the protein CASTNTGKGGYTF.

The chain joins TRBV29-1 to TRBJ1-2; D is perhaps TRBD1 (6 bases). The length of the CDR3 is 11 residues. The germline V and J ends were trimmed by 8 bases and 7 bases, with 14 bases remaining between them. Germline V lookup: CDR1 SQVTM, CDR2 ANQGSEA. In DNA form, the CDR3 reads TGCAGCTCTAAGGACAGTGGTGGCTACACCTTC. It codes for CSSKDSGGYTF. Combining the CDR3 with reference TRBV29-1 and TRBJ1-2 gives the whole variable domain SAVISQKPSRDICQRGTSLTIQCQVDSQVTMMFWYRQQPGQSLTLIATANQGSEATYESGFVIDKFPISRPNLTFSTLTVSNMSPEDSSIYLCSSKDSGGYTFGSGTRLTVV.